This T cell receptor (beta chain) comes out of a study of blood T cell repertoires in COVID-19. Study-wide background: Sample material is recorded as cDNA or gDNA derived from T cells, B-cell-depleted T cells, or PBMCs.

Per the germline V gene, CDR1 is PRHDT and CDR2 is FYEKMQ (reference sequence). The CDR3 is made up of 14 amino acids. Deletions cut 8 bases from V and 2 bases from J, with 13 bases between. In the original workflow: Counts of nucleated cells, estimated from reference gene primer amplification, were obtained. Clones were sequenced by immunoSEQ multiplex PCR, and TCRdb holds only the in-frame ones, with some missing. D and trimming were read from the DNA, whereas the V and J calls and clone size are those reported in that table. Found here are fewer than 85,000 clones, roughly 82% of them singletons; the top ten hold around 19%.

The sequenced material came from peripheral blood. V usage is TRBV13 and J usage is TRBJ2-1, with no clear D. The receptor's source is a woman of 80 years or more with active or convalescent COVID-19. The CDR3 coding sequence is TGTGCCAGCGGTGCTTATGGCCCCTACAATGAGCAGTTCTTC. This translates into CASGAYGPYNEQFF. The variable domain in full, completed from reference TRBV13 and TRBJ2-1, reads AAGVIQSPRHLIKEKRETATLKCYPIPRHDTVYWYQQGPGQDPQFLISFYEKMQSDKGSIPDRFSAQQFSDYHSELNMSSLELGDSALYFCASGAYGPYNEQFFGPGTRLTVL.